One sample yielded the 27 T cell receptor beta chains listed below, sequenced in a study of T cells in Graves' hyperthyroidism and ophthalmopathy. RNA transcripts yielded amplified TCR beta CDR3 regions. A first-round RT-PCR of the TCR CDR3 used the HTBI primer set. TCRdb re-called the multiplex PCR reads through MiXCR, storing one row per CDR3 protein. The repertoire holds 350,000 or so distinct CDR3 sequences, roughly a fifth seen once, with 50% to 65% in the top ten. Sequenced input: blood. The origin of the receptors is a woman aged 50 to 60 with Graves' hyperthyroidism.

This clonotype occurred a few times. The genes are TRBV12-3 or TRBV12-4 and TRBJ2-3; D is uncertain. The CDR3 runs 15 residues. V lost 7 bases and J 0 bases, leaving 14 bases between the germline ends. The CDR3 DNA sequence: TGTGCCAGCACCCCGGCCCATTCTAGCACAGATACGCAGTATTTT. Protein sequence: CASTPAHSSTDTQYF.

A few counts support this clonotype. This chain joins TRBV13 and TRBJ1-1, with TRBD1 matching over 7 bases. V lost 4 bases to trimming and J lost 0 bases; unmatched junction nucleotides: 5. CDR3 length: 15 amino acids. CDR1 is PRHDT, CDR2 FYEKMQ, per germline (reference sequence). The CDR3: CASSSEGQLNTEAFF. The CDR3 nucleotides read TGTGCCAGCAGCTCGGAGGGACAGTTGAACACTGAAGCTTTCTTT.

This CDR3 reads CASSPPGQGRVSYEQYF. CDR3 nucleotides: TGTGCCAGCAGTCCTCCGGGACAGGGGAGGGTCTCCTACGAGCAGTACTTC. The chain joins TRBV28 to TRBJ2-7; 10 bases are shared with TRBD1. V lost 5 bases, J lost 0 bases, and 10 bases stayed unmatched. CDR3 length equals 17 residues. Germline lookup yields CDR1 MDHEN and CDR2 SYDVKM.

CDR3 region: CASSPPRDYSGNTIYF. In nucleotides, the CDR3 is TGTGCCAGCAGCCCGCCCCGAGATTACTCTGGAAACACCATATATTTT. This sequence joins TRBV3-1 and TRBJ1-3, with D unclear. The CDR3 spans 16 residues. Looked up from germline, CDR1 is LGHDT and CDR2 is YNNKEL (reference sequence). V lost 4 bases to trimming and J lost 0 bases, with 13 bases between them. The full variable domain, rest sourced from reference TRBV3-1 and TRBJ1-3, is DTAVSQTPKYLVTQMGNDKSIKCEQNLGHDTMYWYKQDSKKFLKIMFSYNNKELIINETVPNRFSPKSPDKAHLNLHINSLELGDSAVYFCASSPPRDYSGNTIYFGEGSWLTVV.

There are many counts of this clonotype. The rearrangement joins TRBV20-1 to TRBJ2-1, with 8 bases matching TRBD1. Germline V gene data show CDR1 as DFQATT and CDR2 as SNEGSKA (reference sequence). Trimming cost V 5 bases and J 3 bases; bases outside gene matches: 9. The CDR3 consists of 15 residues. CDR3 coding DNA: TGCAGTGCTGCGAATGGACAGGGCATCTACAATGAGCAGTTCTTC. It specifies CSAANGQGIYNEQFF.

As to this clonotype: Germline is not matched at one junction end, which may reflect a read error. This chain joins TRBV28 and TRBJ2-1; a possible D gene is TRBD1 (6 bases). The CDR3 length is 12 residues. Germline CDR1 is MDHEN and CDR2 is SYDVKM. CDR3 sequence: CASNDRTQKATF. In DNA form, the CDR3 reads TGTGCCAGCAACGACAGGACGCAAAAGGCGACCTTC.

On this clonotype itself: A clone one base away is much larger, so this may be a read error. The chain carries TRBV5-4 and TRBJ1-1; D remains unclear. The germline gives CDR1 SGHNT, CDR2 YYREEE (reference sequence). V lost 5 bases, J lost 7 bases, and 15 bases lay in between. The CDR3 has 13 amino acids. The CDR3 reads CASRGYGRYEAFF. CDR3 bases: TGTGCCAGCAGGGGGTACGGAAGGTATGAAGCTTTCTTT.

V and J are TRBV15 and TRBJ2-1; TRBD2 agrees at 9 bases. The CDR3 totals 20 residues. The V segment lost 2 bases and the J segment 4 bases; nucleotides outside the gene matches: 18. The V gene's germline CDR1 is LNHNV and CDR2 YYDKDF (reference sequence). The CDR3 nucleotides are TGTGCCACCAGCAGACCCGGGGGGCTAGCGGGAAGGGGGAAGTACAATGAGCAGTTCTTC. Translating it yields CATSRPGGLAGRGKYNEQFF.

The rearrangement uses TRBV20-1 and TRBJ1-1, with a weak D call TRBD1 (5 bases). The germline gives CDR1 DFQATT, CDR2 SNEGSKA (reference sequence). V was trimmed by 0 bases and J by 0 bases, leaving 14 bases between them. The CDR3 spans 16 residues. In DNA, the CDR3 is TGCAGTGCTAGAGATCTTGGCGGGGGGATGAACACTGAAGCTTTCTTT. Residues: CSARDLGGGMNTEAFF.

The table lists this clonotype with many counts. The chain links TRBV11-2 to TRBJ2-3; D might be TRBD2 (6 bases). CDR1 and CDR2 (germline): SGHAT, FQNNGV. Trimming pared 4 bases from V and 4 bases from J, leaving 18 bases between. The CDR3 loop spans 16 amino acids. This chain's CDR3 is CASSYRGRVVSDTQYF. CDR3 coding DNA: TGTGCCAGCAGCTACCGGGGGAGAGTCGTTTCAGATACGCAGTATTTT. Full variable domain (remainder filled in from reference TRBV11-2 and TRBJ2-3): EAGVAQSPRYKIIEKRQSVAFWCNPISGHATLYWYQQILGQGPKLLIQFQNNGVVDDSQLPKDRFSAERLKGVDSTLKIQPAKLEDSAVYLCASSYRGRVVSDTQYFGPGTRLTVL.

Regarding this clonotype: A much bigger clone sits one base away, suggesting this may be a read error. The V and J genes are TRBV30 and TRBJ2-1; a weak D match, TRBD1 (5 bases). Germline V gene lookup returns CDR1 GTSNPN and CDR2 SVGIG (reference sequence). The CDR3 is 13 residues long. Written as DNA, the CDR3 is TGTGCCTGGAGTCAGGGTAGCTACAATGAGCAGTCCTTC. Protein product: CAWSQGSYNEQSF. The variable domain in full, with the rest retrieved from reference TRBV30 and TRBJ2-1, is SQTIHQWPATLVQPVGSPLSLECTVEGTSNPNLYWYRQAAGRGLQLLFYSVGIGQISSEVPQNLSASRPQDRQFILSSKKLLLSDSGFYLCAWSQGSYNEQSFGPGTRLTVL.

This clonotype was recorded at least ten times. The V call is TRBV2, the J call TRBJ1-4; tentative D call: TRBD1 (5 bases). V lost 1 base and J lost 5, with 11 bases in between. There are 15 residues in the CDR3. The germline CDR1 and CDR2 sequences are SNHLY and FYNNEI. The DNA of the CDR3 is TGTGCCAGCAGTGAAGGTAGCAGGGCGAATGAAAAACTGTTTTTT. Its protein is CASSEGSRANEKLFF.

This chain joins TRBV30 and TRBJ1-2; 7 bases align to TRBD1. Germline CDR1 and CDR2: GTSNPN and SVGIG (reference sequence). This CDR3 comprises 11 residues. This chain's CDR3 is CATGLNYGYTF. CDR3 in DNA: TGTGCGACAGGGCTTAACTATGGCTACACCTTC. Filled out from reference TRBV30 and TRBJ1-2, the complete variable domain reads SQTIHQWPATLVQPVGSPLSLECTVEGTSNPNLYWYRQAAGRGLQLLFYSVGIGQISSEVPQNLSASRPQDRQFILSSKKLLLSDSGFYLCATGLNYGYTFGSGTRLTVV.

This clonotype has a count of ten or more. V is TRBV20-1 and J is TRBJ1-2; D might be TRBD1 (6 bases). This CDR3 has 13 amino acids. V was cut by 0 bases and J by 8 bases, with 13 bases left in between. Looked up from germline, CDR1 is DFQATT and CDR2 is SNEGSKA (reference sequence). The CDR3 DNA reads as TGCAGTGCTAGAGAGAGGACAGCCGAAGGCTACACCTTC. This encodes CSARERTAEGYTF.

The J gene is TRBJ1-1, the V gene TRBV7-9; D is uncertain. The V gene lost 0 bases and the J gene lost 3 bases, with 11 bases spanning the gap. The CDR3 runs to 15 residues. Germline V gene lookup returns CDR1 SEHNR and CDR2 FQNEAQ (reference sequence). CDR3: CASSLAGFRYTEAFF. CDR3 DNA: TGTGCCAGCAGCTTAGCGGGATTCCGGTACACTGAAGCTTTCTTT.

The rearrangement joins TRBV5-1 to TRBJ1-6; D remains ambiguous. Trimming took 5 bases from V and 4 from J, leaving 7 bases between them. The CDR3 sequence is 13 residues long. Germline V gives CDR1 SGHRS, CDR2 YFSETQ. CDR3 in amino acids: CASRAGYNSPLHF. CDR3 nucleotide sequence: TGCGCCAGCAGAGCGGGGTATAATTCACCCCTCCACTTT.

The chain uses TRBV3-1 and TRBJ2-7; 9 bases are a match to TRBD2. V shed 0 bases and J 1 base; nucleotides not matched to a gene: 4. Per germline, CDR1 LGHDT and CDR2 YNNKEL (reference sequence). This CDR3 has 16 residues. The CDR3 is CASSQDGAGGSYEQYF. The CDR3 nucleotides read TGTGCCAGCAGCCAAGATGGAGCGGGAGGTTCCTACGAGCAGTACTTC.

This clonotype was picked up many times. This chain joins TRBV28 and TRBJ1-3; a weak D match, TRBD1 (5 bases). The CDR3 runs 15 residues. The V gene lost 0 bases and the J gene lost 0 bases, with 6 bases spanning the gap. Germline V gives CDR1 MDHEN, CDR2 SYDVKM. CDR3 DNA sequence: TGTGCCAGCAGTTTATGGGGGGACTCTGGAAACACCATATATTTT. Its protein is CASSLWGDSGNTIYF.

This chain connects TRBV6-1 to TRBJ1-1; D may be TRBD1 (5 bases). Trimming left V 4 bases short and J 8 bases short, with 14 bases between. There are 13 residues in the CDR3. The V gene's germline CDR1 is MNHNS and CDR2 SASEGT. In DNA, the CDR3 is TGTGCCAGCAGTGCTTGGGGACGGCGGGAAGCTTTCTTT. As protein: CASSAWGRREAFF.

The J gene is TRBJ2-3, the V gene TRBV6-2 or TRBV6-3, with 8 bases aligning to TRBD2. Unmatched junction bases numbered 5, after V lost 5 bases and J lost 4 bases. Germline V gene data show CDR1 as MNHEY and CDR2 as SVGEGT. The CDR3 has 14 amino acids. CDR3 DNA sequence: TGTGCCAGCAGTCAGCGGGAGTTGGCAGATACGCAGTATTTT. This translates into CASSQRELADTQYF.

This clonotype was observed at least ten times. V usage is TRBV10-1 and J usage is TRBJ2-1, with D perhaps matching TRBD2 (6 bases). Germline CDR1 reads WNHNN; CDR2 reads SYGVQD (reference sequence). This CDR3 contains 16 residues. Deletions cut 4 bases from V and 2 bases from J, with 15 bases between. CDR3 region: CASSGEDWKAYNEQFF. DNA of the CDR3: TGCGCCAGCAGTGGGGAGGACTGGAAAGCCTACAATGAGCAGTTCTTC.

The chain links TRBV7-9 to TRBJ1-1, with unresolved D. The CDR3 loop spans 15 amino acids. Germline values: CDR1 SEHNR, CDR2 FQNEAQ (reference sequence). The V gene lost 1 base and the J gene lost 1 base, with 10 bases spanning the gap. CDR3 DNA sequence: TGTGCCAGCAGCTTAGGGTGGGGTGAGAACACTGAAGCTTTCTTT. Translation: CASSLGWGENTEAFF.

This rearrangement joins TRBV5-1 to TRBJ1-1; D remains ambiguous. Trimming pared 5 bases from V and 2 bases from J, leaving 13 bases between. Germline V gives CDR1 SGHRS, CDR2 YFSETQ. The CDR3 has 14 amino acids. CDR3 bases: TGCGCCAGCAGGTCCCGGACGGAAAACACTGAAGCTTTCTTT. Amino acid sequence: CASRSRTENTEAFF.

This clonotype was counted between two and nine times. V and J are TRBV4-1 and TRBJ2-7, with TRBD1 identical over 9 bases. This CDR3 has 16 amino acids. Losses at the gene ends were 0 bases for V and 5 bases for J; bases not matched to a gene: 8. The germline CDR1 and CDR2 sequences are MGHRA and YSYEKL. The CDR3 sequence is CASSQDPGQGRDEQYF. CDR3 sequence (DNA): TGCGCCAGCAGCCAAGATCCCGGACAGGGGCGGGACGAGCAGTACTTC.

V is TRBV6-1 and J is TRBJ2-7; D is possibly TRBD1 or TRBD2 (7 bases each). The CDR3 spans 14 residues. Trimming stripped 8 bases from V and 4 bases from J, with 18 bases between. Germline loops: CDR1 MNHNS, CDR2 SASEGT. The CDR3 region has the DNA TGTGCCAGCTCCCAGGGGGGGGCGCTTTACGAGCAGTACTTC. This codes for CASSQGGALYEQYF.

This clonotype was seen at least ten times. The chain uses TRBV27 and TRBJ2-3; D tentatively reads TRBD1 or TRBD2 (5 bases each). Per germline, CDR1 MNHEY and CDR2 SMNVEV (reference sequence). The V and J ends lost 5 bases and 2 bases respectively, with 14 bases between them. The CDR3 is made up of 15 amino acids. CDR3 residues: CASSAGTTFTDTQYF. The CDR3 nucleotides are TGTGCCAGCAGTGCTGGGACCACTTTCACAGATACGCAGTATTTT.

The chain has TRBV12-3 or TRBV12-4 and TRBJ1-2, with D unresolved. This CDR3 has 11 amino acids. Trimming pared 3 bases from V and 8 bases from J, leaving 7 bases between. CDR3 nucleotide sequence: TGTGCCAGCAGTTTGGGGTGGGGCTACACCTTC. It codes for CASSLGWGYTF.